Shown below are 10 T cell receptor beta chains from a single sample sequenced in a study of shared clonotypes between healthy human individuals. Libraries were prepared by immunoSEQ multiplex PCR; TCRdb keeps only in-frame clonotypes and omits some of them. This table holds about 610,000 clones, less than 98% found once. Sequences were obtained from naive CD4+ T cells sorted from blood. Subset of the sample: CD45RA+ positively selected. The receptors come from a young woman in good health.

The rearrangement joins TRBV7-6 to TRBJ2-5; the D is unclear. The germline V and J ends were trimmed by 5 bases and 3 bases, with 10 bases remaining between them. Germline assignment: CDR1 SGHVS and CDR2 FNYEAQ. There are 13 residues in the CDR3. The CDR3 DNA follows: TGTGCCAGCAGCCCTCATTCGAAAGAGACCCAGTACTTC. Translated: CASSPHSKETQYF. The full variable domain, rest sourced from reference TRBV7-6 and TRBJ2-5, is GAGVSQSPRYKVTKRGQDVALRCDPISGHVSLYWYRQALGQGPEFLTYFNYEAQQDKSGLPNDRFSAERPEGSISTLTIQRTEQRDSAMYRCASSPHSKETQYFGPGTRLLVL.

The rearrangement links TRBV10-3 to TRBJ1-5, with 7 bases aligning to TRBD1. The length of the CDR3 is 16 residues. V was pared by 4 bases and J by 3 bases, with 9 bases of the junction left unmatched. From germline, CDR1 is ENHRY and CDR2 SYGVKD. DNA for the CDR3: TGTGCCATCAGTGGTGGGGACAGCAACCTCAATCAGCCCCAGCATTTT. It yields the protein CAISGGDSNLNQPQHF.

The genes are TRBV30 and TRBJ1-5; no firm D call. The CDR3 runs 18 residues. Germline values: CDR1 GTSNPN, CDR2 SVGIG (reference sequence). Between the trimmed V and J ends, which lost 0 bases and 7 bases, there was a span of 25 bases. CDR3: CAWSVQSLGRAGGQPQHF. The CDR3, as DNA: TGTGCCTGGAGTGTACAGAGCTTGGGAAGGGCAGGCGGACAGCCCCAGCATTTT.

V gene TRBV25-1 combines with J gene TRBJ2-5, with 7 bases aligning to TRBD1. Trimming cost V 0 bases and J 5 bases; bases outside gene matches: 9. CDR3 length equals 16 residues. The germline CDR1 and CDR2 sequences are MGHDK and SYGVNS. The CDR3 sequence is CASSEYLGTVRETQYF. The CDR3 DNA reads TGTGCCAGCAGTGAATACTTAGGGACAGTAAGGGAGACCCAGTACTTC.

The gene calls are TRBV6-5 and TRBJ1-2; D is unresolved. V was shortened by 4 bases and J by 0 bases, with 12 bases between the two germline ends. Per germline, CDR1 MNHEY and CDR2 SVGAGI. The CDR3 is 15 residues long. CDR3 DNA sequence: TGTGCCAGCAGTTTCCGCGGGAGAGCTAACTATGGCTACACCTTC. Translated, it gives CASSFRGRANYGYTF.

V gene TRBV19 combines with J gene TRBJ1-3; unclear D gene. With 6 bases removed from V and 0 bases from J, the gap between germline ends came to 12 bases. There are 15 residues in the CDR3. Germline assignment: CDR1 LNHDA and CDR2 SQIVND (reference sequence). This CDR3 is CASREIGISGNTIYF. CDR3 DNA sequence: TGTGCCAGTAGAGAAATTGGCATCTCTGGAAACACCATATATTTT. The whole variable domain, remainder taken from reference TRBV19 and TRBJ1-3, is DGGITQSPKYLFRKEGQNVTLSCEQNLNHDAMYWYRQDPGQGLRLIYYSQIVNDFQKGDIAEGYSVSREKKESFPLTVTSAQKNPTAFYLCASREIGISGNTIYFGEGSWLTVV.

This clone was seen only once. V is TRBV11-2 and J is TRBJ2-6, with no clear D. CDR3 length equals 17 residues. The germline CDR1 and CDR2 sequences are SGHAT and FQNNGV. Trimming pared 5 bases from V and 5 bases from J, leaving 19 bases between. CDR3 in DNA: TGTGCCAGCAGCACATCAGAGCAACAAAGTCGGGCCAACGTCCTGACTTTC. This translates into CASSTSEQQSRANVLTF. Supplemented by reference TRBV11-2 and TRBJ2-6, the full variable domain reads EAGVAQSPRYKIIEKRQSVAFWCNPISGHATLYWYQQILGQGPKLLIQFQNNGVVDDSQLPKDRFSAERLKGVDSTLKIQPAKLEDSAVYLCASSTSEQQSRANVLTFGAGSRLTVL.

This chain links TRBV28 with TRBJ2-7; 10 nucleotides align to TRBD1. Germline V gene lookup returns CDR1 MDHEN and CDR2 SYDVKM. Losses at the gene ends were 9 bases for V and 0 bases for J; bases not matched to a gene: 8. The CDR3 has 15 amino acids. The CDR3 sequence: CASKVGQGTSYEQYF. The CDR3 bases are TGTGCCAGTAAGGTGGGACAGGGGACCTCCTACGAGCAGTACTTC.

The chain has TRBV28 and TRBJ2-7; TRBD2 might be the D (6 bases). Germline CDR1 reads MDHEN; CDR2 reads SYDVKM. There are 14 residues in the CDR3. Trimming took 6 bases from V and 2 from J, leaving 14 bases between them. The CDR3 DNA is TGTGCCAGCAGCTTGGGGGGTCTTACCTACGAGCAGTACTTC. Amino acid sequence: CASSLGGLTYEQYF.

The rearrangement joins TRBV29-1 to TRBJ1-2, with no clear D. The V gene's germline CDR1 is SQVTM and CDR2 ANQGSEA. V lost 3 bases to trimming and J lost 8 bases, with 16 bases between them. This CDR3 has 13 amino acids. CDR3 bases: TGCAGCGTTGACCATCCGGAGGGTTGGGGCTACACCTTC. This gives the protein CSVDHPEGWGYTF.